These T cell receptor beta chains were read from a single sample in a study of shared clonotypes between healthy human individuals. The repertoire was sequenced with immunoSEQ multiplex PCR; TCRdb's copy has only in-frame clones and lacks some. The sample includes some 1.1 million clones, around three quarters seen only once; the top ten take approximately 0.95%. Sequences were obtained from memory CD4+ T cells from PBMCs. The receptors derive from a man between 18 and 29 years old in good health. Some clones in this sample may be carry-over from other donors' samples. CDR3s include the opening cysteine and the closing phenylalanine or tryptophan. A D gene is named only where the DNA matches it firmly. Size values are once, few and many counts, or a class for expanded clones, and some rows have none.

TRBV2	.	TRBJ2-1	.	CASSEGQSYNEQFF	TGTGCCAGCAGTGAAGGACAGTCCTACAATGAGCAGTTCTTC
TRBV6-6	.	TRBJ1-5	.	CASRSNSNQPQHF	TGTGCCAGCAGGAGCAATAGCAATCAGCCCCAGCATTTT
TRBV29-1	.	TRBJ1-4	.	CSAGEDSYEKLFF	TGCAGCGCCGGGGAGGACTCCTATGAAAAACTGTTTTTT
TRBV15	.	TRBJ1-2	once	CATSPRRGGYTF	TGTGCCACCAGCCCCCGCCGAGGTGGCTACACCTTC
TRBV5-1	.	TRBJ2-7	.	CASSFRTGVAREQYF	TGCGCCAGCAGCTTCAGGACGGGGGTTGCGCGGGAGCAGTACTTC
TRBV28	.	TRBJ1-5	.	CASSLIVLGNQPQHF	TGTGCCAGCAGTTTAATAGTGCTGGGCAATCAGCCCCAGCATTTT
TRBV7-2	.	TRBJ2-2	.	CASSSNPDTGELFF	TGTGCCAGCAGCTCTAACCCGGACACCGGGGAGCTGTTTTTT
TRBV11-2	.	TRBJ2-7	.	CASSGNRDPTIYEQYF	TGTGCCAGCAGCGGAAACCGGGACCCCACAATCTACGAGCAGTACTTC
TRBV4-3	.	TRBJ2-7	.	CASSQDLRASSYEQYF	TGCGCCAGCAGCCAAGACCTTAGGGCCAGCAGCTACGAGCAGTACTTC
TRBV6-1	.	TRBJ1-2	.	CASSLDRSPFYGYTF	TGTGCCAGCAGTCTAGACAGATCGCCTTTCTATGGCTACACCTTC
TRBV28	.	TRBJ2-5	.	CASSLFGSGAETQYF	TGTGCCAGCAGTTTGTTCGGGAGTGGGGCGGAGACCCAGTACTTC
TRBV10-1	TRBD1	TRBJ2-5	.	CASSETGTGIQETQYF	TGCGCCAGCAGTGAGACCGGGACAGGGATACAAGAGACCCAGTACTTC
TRBV19	TRBD1	TRBJ1-5	.	CASSTATGQALYSNQPQHF	TGTGCCAGTAGTACCGCCACGGGACAGGCGCTATATAGCAATCAGCCCCAGCATTTT
TRBV2	.	TRBJ1-2	many	CASSESGTLTGYTF	TGTGCCAGCAGTGAATCCGGGACCCTTACTGGCTACACCTTC
TRBV7-2	.	TRBJ2-4	.	CASSWGPVIAKNIQYF	TGTGCCAGCAGCTGGGGGCCCGTTATAGCCAAAAACATTCAGTACTTC
TRBV5-4	.	TRBJ2-1	few	CASSLPRLPIDEQFF	TGTGCCAGCAGCTTGCCGAGACTACCAATCGATGAGCAGTTCTTC
TRBV19	.	TRBJ2-2	.	CASSIRAGAGELFF	TGTGCCAGTAGTATAAGGGCAGGGGCCGGGGAGCTGTTTTTT